A single sample gave rise to the 23 T cell receptor beta chains below, sequenced in a study of T cells after yellow fever vaccination. TCRdb itself ran the 5' RACE reads through MiXCR, one entry per CDR3 protein. The profile shows 200,000 to 300,000 distinct CDR3 sequences, 10% to 15% of them singletons. The sample here was CD4+ T cells sorted from PBMCs, taken 45 days after the yellow fever booster vaccination. The source of these receptors is a man aged 25-45 years who received the YFV17D yellow fever vaccine.

V and J are TRBV20-1 and TRBJ2-1; the match to TRBD2 covers 7 bases. CDR1 and CDR2 from the germline V gene are DFQATT and SNEGSKA (reference sequence). The CDR3 has 13 residues. V shed 5 bases and J 9 bases; nucleotides not matched to a gene: 10. The DNA of the CDR3 is TGCAGTGCTCGGGGCAGACTAGCCAGTGAGCAGTTCTTC. Protein: CSARGRLASEQFF.

This clonotype was observed a few times. The V and J genes are TRBV12-1 and TRBJ1-1; TRBD1 reflects the table's D call only, with no check against the DNA. TRBV12-1 is designated a pseudogene. There are 16 residues in the CDR3. The CDR3 sequence: CASSSDRGKVNTEAFF. The CDR3 coding sequence is TGTGCCAGCAGCTCCGATCGGGGCAAGGTGAACACTGAAGCTTTCTTT.

This clonotype was recorded at least ten times. CDR3 sequence: CATSDYNEQFF. CDR3 DNA sequence: TGTGCCACCAGTGATTACAATGAGCAGTTCTTC. This rearrangement joins TRBV24-1 to TRBJ2-1, with D unresolved. V lost 2 bases, J lost 5 bases, and 0 bases lay in between. Germline CDR1 reads KGHDR; CDR2 reads SFDVKD. The CDR3 sequence is 11 residues long.

This clonotype came up a few times. This rearrangement joins TRBV5-1 to TRBJ2-1, with 9 bases aligning to TRBD1. CDR3 size: 14 residues. CDR1 and CDR2 (germline): SGHRS, YFSETQ. The V gene end was trimmed by 2 bases and the J gene end by 15 bases; junction bases not matched to a gene: 12. CDR3: CASSLNPGQGIWFF. CDR3 in DNA: TGCGCCAGCAGCTTAAACCCAGGACAGGGGATTTGGTTCTTC.

This clonotype was seen only a few times. This chain links TRBV30 with TRBJ1-2, with 9 positions matching TRBD1. Germline CDR1 is GTSNPN and CDR2 is SVGIG (reference sequence). Losses at the gene ends were 4 bases for V and 1 base for J; bases not matched to a gene: 10. The CDR3 extends over 16 amino acids. The CDR3 protein is CAWTPDRGVGNYGYTF. The CDR3 bases are TGTGCCTGGACCCCGGACAGGGGAGTCGGTAACTATGGCTACACCTTC.

V gene TRBV7-8 combines with J gene TRBJ2-6; D not certain. Deletions cut 7 bases from V and 3 bases from J, with 16 bases between. CDR1 is SGHVS and CDR2 is FQNEAQ in the germline V gene. CDR3 length: 16 amino acids. DNA of the CDR3: TGTGCCAGCACCCCCCGGAACCCGGATGGGGCCAACGTCCTGACTTTC. Protein product: CASTPRNPDGANVLTF.

This clonotype was seen a few times. The chain has TRBV5-1 and TRBJ2-7; 8 nucleotides match TRBD2. CDR1 and CDR2 (germline): SGHRS, YFSETQ. The CDR3 is 15 residues long. J was trimmed by 2 bases and V by 3 bases; bases with no gene match: 7. CDR3 residues: CASSSSGTRTYEQYF. DNA for the CDR3: TGCGCCAGCAGCTCCTCCGGGACTAGGACCTACGAGCAGTACTTC.

This clonotype was detected only a few times. The rearrangement joins TRBV15 to TRBJ2-1, with TRBD1 matching 11 bases. The CDR3 spans 16 residues. Trimming removed 1 base from V and 6 bases from J; junction bases left unmatched: 5. Germline CDR1 LNHNV, CDR2 YYDKDF (reference sequence). Written as DNA, the CDR3 is TGTGCCACCAGCAGAGGGGTGGGGACAGGGGGCAATGAGCAGTTCTTC. Residues: CATSRGVGTGGNEQFF.

The rearrangement joins TRBV10-3 to TRBJ2-2; D might be TRBD1 (7 bases). CDR1 is ENHRY and CDR2 is SYGVKD in the germline V gene. V lost 8 bases to trimming and J lost 3 bases, with 16 bases between them. This CDR3 comprises 15 residues. The DNA of the CDR3 is TGTGCCATCGGCAGGGGGGCGTCCGACACCGGGGAGCTGTTTTTT. Its translation: CAIGRGASDTGELFF.

The genes are TRBV3-1 and TRBJ2-7; TRBD2 aligns across 11 bases. The germline V gene encodes CDR1 LGHDT and CDR2 YNNKEL (reference sequence). J lost 3 bases, V lost 2 bases, and 9 bases had no gene match. The CDR3 extends over 17 amino acids. Here the CDR3 reads CASSQTPSTSGSYEQYF. The CDR3 coding sequence is TGTGCCAGCAGCCAAACCCCCTCAACTAGCGGGAGCTACGAGCAGTACTTC.

This CDR3 is CASSPFGVAGGTDTQYF. CDR3 DNA sequence: TGTGCCAGCTCACCATTCGGAGTAGCGGGAGGCACAGATACGCAGTATTTT. The rearrangement uses TRBV18 and TRBJ2-3; 9 bases match TRBD2. V lost 2 bases and J lost 1; bases outside the gene matches: 7. CDR3 size: 17 residues. Germline CDR1 KGHSH, CDR2 LQKENI.

This clonotype was observed a few times. This rearrangement joins TRBV18 to TRBJ1-1; D call uncertain. Trimming took off 5 bases at V and 0 bases at J, with 10 bases between the two ends. CDR1 KGHSH and CDR2 LQKENI come from the germline V gene. The CDR3 totals 14 residues. The CDR3 here is CASSIQTLNTEAFF. CDR3 DNA sequence: TGTGCCAGCTCAATACAGACTCTGAACACTGAAGCTTTCTTT.

Many counts were recorded for this clonotype. Here the CDR3 DNA reads TGCAGTGCCATCAGGCGGTTGGGGGACGAGCAGTACTTC. Its translation is CSAIRRLGDEQYF. The J gene is TRBJ2-7, the V gene TRBV20-1, with D possibly being TRBD1 or TRBD2 (5 bases each). The V gene lost 6 bases and the J gene lost 5 bases, with 17 bases spanning the gap. CDR1 DFQATT and CDR2 SNEGSKA come from the germline V gene (reference sequence). CDR3 length: 13 amino acids.

V and J are TRBV6-5 and TRBJ2-1; TRBD2 agrees at 12 bases. The germline gives CDR1 MNHEY, CDR2 SVGAGI. The CDR3 has 16 residues. V lost 0 bases to trimming and J lost 9 bases; unmatched junction nucleotides: 6. The CDR3 here is CASSYSPSGRAFEQFF. The CDR3 region has the DNA TGTGCCAGCAGTTACTCTCCTAGCGGGAGGGCCTTTGAGCAGTTCTTC.

The chain uses TRBV7-2 and TRBJ2-7, with D tentatively TRBD2 (6 bases). Germline-derived CDR1 and CDR2 are SGHTA and FQGNSA. The CDR3 loop spans 15 amino acids. Trimming removed 2 bases at V and 4 bases at J, with 15 bases between. The CDR3 region is CASSLTASVNYEQYF. In DNA form, the CDR3 reads TGTGCCAGCAGCTTAACGGCTAGCGTGAATTACGAGCAGTACTTC. Based on the CDR3 plus reference TRBV7-2 and TRBJ2-7, the full variable domain is GAGVSQSPSNKVTEKGKDVELRCDPISGHTALYWYRQSLGQGLEFLIYFQGNSAPDKSGLPSDRFSAERTGGSVSTLTIQRTQQEDSAVYLCASSLTASVNYEQYFGPGTRLTVT.

V and J are TRBV6-5 and TRBJ2-3; 8 nucleotides match TRBD2. V shed 1 base and J 0 bases; nucleotides not matched to a gene: 3. CDR1 MNHEY and CDR2 SVGAGI come from the germline V gene. The CDR3 sequence is 16 residues long. The CDR3 here is CASSYLREASTDTQYF. The CDR3 DNA sequence: TGTGCCAGCAGTTACTTGCGGGAGGCAAGCACAGATACGCAGTATTTT.

The CDR3 coding sequence is TGTGCCACCAGAACCAGCGGAGCGAACACCGGGGAGCTGTTTTTT. This gives the protein CATRTSGANTGELFF. The chain has TRBV15 and TRBJ2-2; D might be TRBD2 (5 bases). From germline, CDR1 is LNHNV and CDR2 YYDKDF (reference sequence). V shed 6 bases and J shed 0 bases, with 11 bases lying between them. There are 15 residues in the CDR3.

CDR3 residues: CASSSGWGTYGYTF. As DNA, the CDR3 is TGTGCCAGCAGTTCGGGGTGGGGGACGTATGGCTACACCTTC. The rearrangement uses TRBV28 and TRBJ1-2; D may be TRBD1 (5 bases). The CDR3 extends over 14 amino acids. Germline assignment: CDR1 MDHEN and CDR2 SYDVKM. V was pared by 4 bases and J by 5 bases, with 14 bases between.

This clonotype was seen at least ten times. The V call is TRBV12-3 or TRBV12-4, the J call TRBJ2-2; weak D call: TRBD1 (6 bases). The V and J ends lost 3 bases and 3 bases respectively, with 8 bases between them. The CDR3 loop spans 14 amino acids. The CDR3 sequence is CASSLDRYTGELFF. The CDR3, as DNA: TGTGCCAGCAGTTTGGACAGATACACCGGGGAGCTGTTTTTT.

This clonotype was observed a handful of times. The chain uses TRBV6-2 or TRBV6-3 and TRBJ2-1; D is ambiguous. The V end was cut by 6 bases, the J end by 1 base, with 13 bases between. The germline V gene encodes CDR1 MNHEY and CDR2 SVGEGT. This CDR3 has 15 residues. CDR3 bases: TGTGCCAGCAGACTTAGTATGGAGTCCTACAATGAGCAGTTCTTC. Encoded protein: CASRLSMESYNEQFF.

The chain uses TRBV11-2 and TRBJ2-2, with D perhaps TRBD1 (6 bases). In germline, CDR1 is SGHAT, CDR2 FQNNGV. This CDR3 is built from 15 residues. Trimming took 1 base from V and 2 from J, leaving 8 bases between them. The DNA of the CDR3 is TGTGCCAGCAGCTTAGGGGGGACAAACACCGGGGAGCTGTTTTTT. It codes for CASSLGGTNTGELFF.

This clonotype was seen many times. The genes are TRBV7-2 and TRBJ2-7, with 7 bases matching TRBD1. The CDR3 consists of 15 residues. V lost 1 base to trimming and J lost 7 bases; unmatched junction nucleotides: 10. Per germline, CDR1 SGHTA and CDR2 FQGNSA. CDR3 DNA: TGTGCCAGCAGCTTAGGAGGGACAGTTGGCCGGGAGCAGTACTTC. Protein product: CASSLGGTVGREQYF.

The J gene is TRBJ1-5, the V gene TRBV20-1; D gene uncertain. Trimming removed 5 bases from V and 9 bases from J, with 20 bases in between. This CDR3 is 14 amino acids long. Germline V gene lookup returns CDR1 DFQATT and CDR2 SNEGSKA (reference sequence). The DNA for the CDR3 is TGCAGTGCTCCCTCTCCGAGTGATTTTATGCCCCAGCATTTT. Translating it yields CSAPSPSDFMPQHF.